This entry describes one T cell receptor (beta chain). Germline V CDR1 and CDR2: SGHVS, FNYEAQ. This CDR3 region has 14 residues. The V end was cut by 5 bases, the J end by 0 bases, with 10 bases between. The data were obtained in a study of blood T cell repertoires in COVID-19. Original analysis: Reference gene primers were amplified, and this amplification served to estimate nucleated cell counts. The data were produced by immunoSEQ multiplex PCR, yet TCRdb's version contains in-frame clones alone and is incomplete. D and trimming come from the DNA, and the V and J calls and clone size come from that table. The data hold approximately 67,000 clones, with 90% to 95% observed a single time.

The V gene is TRBV7-6, the J gene TRBJ2-5, with D perhaps TRBD1 (6 bases). Sequenced sample: peripheral blood. This sequence was found in a human donor in a cohort sampled during active COVID-19. The CDR3 DNA reads as TGTGCCAGCAGCCCCGGGACATACCAAGAGACCCAGTACTTC. Residues: CASSPGTYQETQYF.